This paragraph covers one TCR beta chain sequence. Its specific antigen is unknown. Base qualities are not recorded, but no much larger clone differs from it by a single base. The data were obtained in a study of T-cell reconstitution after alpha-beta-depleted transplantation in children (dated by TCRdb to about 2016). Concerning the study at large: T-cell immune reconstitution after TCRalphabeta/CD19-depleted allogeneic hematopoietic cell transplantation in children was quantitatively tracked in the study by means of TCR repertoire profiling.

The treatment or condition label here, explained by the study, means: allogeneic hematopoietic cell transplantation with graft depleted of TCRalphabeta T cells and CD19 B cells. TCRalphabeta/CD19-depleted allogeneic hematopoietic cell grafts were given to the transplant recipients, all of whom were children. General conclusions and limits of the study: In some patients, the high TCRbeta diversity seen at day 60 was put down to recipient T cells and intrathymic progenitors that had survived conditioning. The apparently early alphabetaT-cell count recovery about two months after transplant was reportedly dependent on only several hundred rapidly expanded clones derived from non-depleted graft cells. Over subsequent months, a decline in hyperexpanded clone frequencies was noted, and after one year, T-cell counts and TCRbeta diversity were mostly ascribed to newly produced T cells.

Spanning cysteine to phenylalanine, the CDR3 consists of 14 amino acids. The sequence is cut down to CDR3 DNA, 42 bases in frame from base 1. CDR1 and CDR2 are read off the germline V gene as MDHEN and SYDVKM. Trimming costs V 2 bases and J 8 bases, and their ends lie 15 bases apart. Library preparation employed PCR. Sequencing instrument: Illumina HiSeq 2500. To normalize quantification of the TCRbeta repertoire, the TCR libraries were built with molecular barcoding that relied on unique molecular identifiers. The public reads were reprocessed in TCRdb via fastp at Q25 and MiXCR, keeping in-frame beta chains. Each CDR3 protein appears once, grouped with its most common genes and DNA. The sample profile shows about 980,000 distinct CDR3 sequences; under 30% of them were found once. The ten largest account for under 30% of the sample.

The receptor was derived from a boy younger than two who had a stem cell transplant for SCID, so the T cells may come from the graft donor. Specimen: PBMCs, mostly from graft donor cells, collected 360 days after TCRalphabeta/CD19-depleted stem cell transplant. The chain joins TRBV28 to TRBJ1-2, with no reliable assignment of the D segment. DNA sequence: TGTGCCAGCAGTTTAGGGCAGCCCTCGGAGGGCTACACCTTC. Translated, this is CASSLGQPSEGYTF.